Following are 5 T cell receptor beta chains from one sample sequenced in a study of human T cells and chemical hapten exposure. One entry per CDR3 protein results from TCRdb running MiXCR on the RACE reads. The sample shows approximately 260,000 distinct CDR3 sequences, 7% to 10% of them seen only once. Time point defined: pre-sensitization, week 0. Described treatment: therapeutic diphenylcyclopropenone sensitization with weekly scalp DPC. Sequenced material: whole blood, taken in connection with sensitization to the hapten diphenylcyclopropenone (DPC). Every receptor here comes from a woman in her thirties or forties with alopecia areata. Some clones in this sample may be carry-over from other donors' samples.

The sample holds many counts of this clonotype. The chain employs TRBV7-2 and TRBJ2-3, with D perhaps given as TRBD1 or TRBD2 (5 bases each). The CDR3 contains 14 residues. V lost 2 bases and J 3 bases, leaving 9 bases between the germline ends. The germline gives CDR1 SGHTA, CDR2 FQGNSA. CDR3 sequence: CASSLHGATDTQYF. CDR3 DNA sequence: TGTGCCAGCAGCTTACACGGGGCTACAGATACGCAGTATTTT. Full variable domain (outside the CDR3, taken from reference TRBV7-2 and TRBJ2-3): GAGVSQSPSNKVTEKGKDVELRCDPISGHTALYWYRQSLGQGLEFLIYFQGNSAPDKSGLPSDRFSAERTGGSVSTLTIQRTQQEDSAVYLCASSLHGATDTQYFGPGTRLTVL.

This clonotype was counted a few times. This chain connects TRBV7-2 to TRBJ2-3, with 10 bases that match TRBD2. The CDR3 contains 17 residues. The trim removed 0 bases at V and 4 bases at J, leaving 7 bases unmatched. CDR1 and CDR2 from the germline V gene are SGHTA and FQGNSA. CDR3 loop: CASSLAGLAGVADTQYF. For the CDR3, the DNA is TGTGCCAGCAGCTTAGCTGGGCTAGCGGGAGTGGCAGATACGCAGTATTTT.

The V call is TRBV4-3, the J call TRBJ2-1; 7 nucleotides agree with TRBD2. The CDR3 runs to 15 residues. V lost 1 base to trimming and J lost 6 bases; unmatched junction nucleotides: 6. The germline CDR1 and CDR2 sequences are LGHNA and YSLEER. The CDR3 DNA is TGCGCCAGCAGCCAAGCCGCGGGAGAGGCCAATGAGCAGTTCTTC. Amino acids: CASSQAAGEANEQFF.

Here the CDR3 reads CASSLQGPNTEAFF. CDR3 coding DNA: TGCGCCAGCAGCTTGCAGGGGCCGAACACTGAAGCTTTCTTT. This sequence joins TRBV5-1 and TRBJ1-1, with D maybe TRBD1 (6 bases). The CDR3 runs to 14 residues. V was pared by 1 base and J by 1 base, with 8 bases between. Germline CDR1 reads SGHRS; CDR2 reads YFSETQ. The full variable domain, with the rest looked up from reference TRBV5-1 and TRBJ1-1, is KAGVTQTPRYLIKTRGQQVTLSCSPISGHRSVSWYQQTPGQGLQFLFEYFSETQRNKGNFPGRFSGRQFSNSRSEMNVSTLELGDSALYLCASSLQGPNTEAFFGQGTRLTVV.

This clonotype appeared a few times. The rearrangement uses TRBV20-1 and TRBJ2-7; D may match TRBD1 or TRBD2 (5 bases each). The ends were cut back, 0 bases at V and 2 bases at J, with 8 bases in the middle. The CDR3 consists of 13 residues. In germline, CDR1 is DFQATT, CDR2 SNEGSKA (reference sequence). The CDR3 DNA reads TGCAGTGCTAGAGAAATGGGGGCCTACGAGCAGTACTTC. It translates to CSAREMGAYEQYF.